Each of the 4 T cell receptor beta chains below was sequenced from the same sample in a study of cytomegalovirus exposure and HLA in healthy donors. Method: immunoSEQ multiplex PCR; TCRdb's copy keeps in-frame clones and lacks some. The sample has 80,000 to 90,000 clones; approximately 96% are singletons. The sequenced material came from PBMCs. These receptors originate from a young man in good health and CMV-seronegative.

The genes are TRBV6-6 and TRBJ2-6; a weak D match, TRBD1 (6 bases). The CDR3 contains 15 residues. The V end was cut by 6 bases, the J end by 2 bases, with 11 bases between. CDR1 is MNHNY and CDR2 is SVGAGI in the germline V gene (reference sequence). The CDR3 loop reads CASSPTGTGANVLTF. The CDR3, as DNA: TGTGCCAGCAGCCCCACAGGGACTGGGGCCAACGTCCTGACTTTC.

J is TRBJ2-3 and V is TRBV11-2, with 7 bases lining up with TRBD2. The CDR3 spans 15 residues. Per the germline V gene, CDR1 is SGHAT and CDR2 is FQNNGV. The trim removed 5 bases at V and 0 bases at J, leaving 5 bases unmatched. For the CDR3, the DNA is TGTGCCAGCAGCCGAGGGACTACTAGCACAGATACGCAGTATTTT. Translated: CASSRGTTSTDTQYF.

J is TRBJ2-1 and V is TRBV7-9, with 8 bases fitting TRBD2. This CDR3 region has 15 residues. V dropped 3 bases and J dropped 8; count of bases not matched to a gene: 9. Germline CDR1 reads SEHNR; CDR2 reads FQNEAQ (reference sequence). The CDR3, as DNA: TGTGCCAGCAGCTTTTCGGGACTAGTCTCCCATGAGCAGTTCTTC. Encoded protein: CASSFSGLVSHEQFF.

The chain links TRBV7-3 to TRBJ2-7; 10 positions match TRBD2. The V gene's germline CDR1 is SGHTA and CDR2 FQGTGA. The CDR3 consists of 17 residues. The V segment lost 0 bases and the J segment 6 bases; nucleotides outside the gene matches: 11. CDR3 nucleotides: TGTGCCAGCAGCTTAACTATGGCTAGCGGGAGTAACGGCGAGCAGTACTTC. Its translation: CASSLTMASGSNGEQYF.